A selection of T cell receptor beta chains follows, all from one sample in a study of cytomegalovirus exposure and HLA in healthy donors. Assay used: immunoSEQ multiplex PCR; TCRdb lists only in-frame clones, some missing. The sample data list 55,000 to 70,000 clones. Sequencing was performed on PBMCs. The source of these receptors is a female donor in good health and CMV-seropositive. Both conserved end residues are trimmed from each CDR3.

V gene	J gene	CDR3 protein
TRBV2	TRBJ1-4	ARSSPGTGVEKLF
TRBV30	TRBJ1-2	AWSVQGGGYT
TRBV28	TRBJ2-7	ASRWAVAGEQY
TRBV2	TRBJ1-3	ASRRGSDGNTIY
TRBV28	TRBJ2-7	ASSRALAAYYEQY
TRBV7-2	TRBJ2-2	ASSLNALTNTGELF
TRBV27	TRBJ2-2	ASSHSVAGELF
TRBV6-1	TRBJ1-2	ASSGPGQGTVYGYT
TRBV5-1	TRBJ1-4	ASSLGDTNEKLF
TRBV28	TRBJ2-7	ASSFGSTRTDRQY
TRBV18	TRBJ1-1	ASSQDYSGRNMNTEAF
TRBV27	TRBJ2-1	ATRQRVTYNEQF
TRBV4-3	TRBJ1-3	ASSQDFSAGNTIY
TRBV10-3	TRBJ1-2	AITQGNYGYT
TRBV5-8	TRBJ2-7	ASSSDRPPYEQY
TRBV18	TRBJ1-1	ASSPLGGDNTEAF
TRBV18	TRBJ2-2	ASSPPGQGIGELF
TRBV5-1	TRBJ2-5	ASSLLGLAGIQETQY
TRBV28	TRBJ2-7	ASSLLGQGNEQY
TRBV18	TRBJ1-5	ASSPNTVRNQPQH
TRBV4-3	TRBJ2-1	ASSQEGSASSYNEQF
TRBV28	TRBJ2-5	ASNTIGGAQETQY
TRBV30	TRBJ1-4	AWSVWAGGGEKLF
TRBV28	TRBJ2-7	ASSLTTGGPTYEQY
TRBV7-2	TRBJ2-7	ASSLASGGSYEQY
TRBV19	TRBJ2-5	ASGSGPQETQY
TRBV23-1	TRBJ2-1	ASSQPATNNEQF
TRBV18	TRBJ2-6	ASSTRTGGAGANVLT
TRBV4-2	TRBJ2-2	ASSRHGDRGAKQNTGELF
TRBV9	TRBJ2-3	ASGRLAGGTTDTQY
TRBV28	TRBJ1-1	ASRLTGDTEAF
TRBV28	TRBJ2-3	ASSLMPGLYTDTQY
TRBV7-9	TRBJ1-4	ASSLALEGRINEKLF
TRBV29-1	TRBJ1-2	SVGEATGVGYT
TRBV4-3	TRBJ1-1	ASSQDGTGGEAF
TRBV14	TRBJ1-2	ASSQDNKGRVHGYT
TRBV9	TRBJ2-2	ASSLTSGVIPGELF
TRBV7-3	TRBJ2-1	ASSKLAGGFDEQF
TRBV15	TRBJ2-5	ATSRTGWEETQY
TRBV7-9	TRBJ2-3	ASSLGQGDTDTQY
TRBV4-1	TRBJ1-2	ASSQGSGERYGYT
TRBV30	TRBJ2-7	AGLHGGQGASEQY
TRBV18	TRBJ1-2	ASSHTGQGGYGYT
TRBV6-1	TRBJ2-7	ASRWTGGDEQY
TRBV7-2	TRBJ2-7	ASSLDRVPYEQY
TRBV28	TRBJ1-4	ASSLQGATNEKLF
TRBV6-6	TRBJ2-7	ASKRLAGAYEQY
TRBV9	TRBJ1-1	ASSPGQGRTEAF
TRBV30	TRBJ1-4	AWSVAQGLKEKLF
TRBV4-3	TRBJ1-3	ASSLNPADSGNTIY
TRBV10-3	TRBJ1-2	AISGNRGLDGYT
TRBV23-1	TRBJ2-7	ASTQDRGPRSYEQY